One TCR beta chain is described in this entry. Assay: immunoSEQ multiplex PCR; the TCRdb copy retains only in-frame clones and omits some. The sample has about 52,000 clones. This record comes from a study of Tregs in tolerant kidney transplant recipients. The sequence came from a human donor who received a combined kidney and bone marrow transplant. The input for sequencing was CD4+ T cells from blood, taken before the transplant.

The CDR3 bases that were read are TGCGCCAGCAGCTTGGGGGACTACCCGAGGCAAGAGACC. Translated, it gives CASSLGDYPRQET. The whole CDR3 is CASSLGDYPRQETQYF. V usage is TRBV5-1 and J usage is TRBJ2-5; 7 nucleotides agree with TRBD2. With the read ending 3 residues before the CDR3 end, the germline J gene is used to fill in that end. V dropped 0 bases and J dropped 2; count of bases not matched to a gene: 7. Germline V gene sequence: CDR1 SGHRS, CDR2 YFSETQ. The CDR3 has 16 residues.